Below are 24 T cell receptor beta chains sequenced from a single sample in a study of shared T cell receptors in the human thymus. Assay used: immunoSEQ multiplex PCR; TCRdb lists only in-frame clones, some missing. This table has about 660,000 clones, approximately 88% appearing once. This sample was also put to use in a study of human thymus T cells.

Sequenced: thymocytes. The receptors originated from a boy in the first two years of life with a congenital heart defect.

This clone appeared once. The chain carries TRBV29-1 and TRBJ2-5, with no clear D. V was pared by 3 bases and J by 3 bases, with 14 bases between. Germline values: CDR1 SQVTM, CDR2 ANQGSEA. There are 14 residues in the CDR3. This CDR3 reads CSVERNNREETQYF. Here the CDR3 DNA reads TGCAGCGTTGAGAGGAATAATAGAGAAGAGACCCAGTACTTC.

This sequence joins TRBV5-4 and TRBJ2-5; D is perhaps TRBD2 (5 bases). There are 14 residues in the CDR3. V dropped 4 bases and J dropped 1 base, with 11 bases sitting between them. CDR1 SGHNT and CDR2 YYREEE come from the germline V gene (reference sequence). The CDR3 sequence: CASSGKSGQETQYF. CDR3 DNA sequence: TGTGCCAGCAGCGGGAAGAGCGGCCAAGAGACCCAGTACTTC.

The J gene is TRBJ1-1, the V gene TRBV30; 7 nucleotides agree with TRBD1. Germline V CDR1 and CDR2: GTSNPN, SVGIG (reference sequence). V dropped 0 bases and J dropped 2; count of bases not matched to a gene: 3. The CDR3 is 14 residues long. The CDR3 loop is CAWSVRGGNTEAFF. The CDR3 bases are TGTGCCTGGAGTGTACGAGGGGGCAACACTGAAGCTTTCTTT.

The CDR3, as DNA: TGCGCCAGCAGCCACCATTCGGACAGACAAATCGCCCAAGAGACCCAGTACTTC. It yields the protein CASSHHSDRQIAQETQYF. The J gene is TRBJ2-5, the V gene TRBV4-1, with D perhaps matching TRBD1 (6 bases). Trimming stripped 3 bases from V and 1 base from J, with 21 bases between. The CDR3 length is 18 residues. CDR1 is MGHRA, CDR2 YSYEKL, per germline.

The chain carries TRBV30 and TRBJ2-1; 12 bases agree with TRBD2. Germline V CDR1 and CDR2: GTSNPN, SVGIG (reference sequence). The CDR3 covers 14 residues. V lost 0 bases to trimming and J lost 10 bases; unmatched junction nucleotides: 4. CDR3 sequence reads: CAWSVASGRGEQFF. For the CDR3, the DNA is TGTGCCTGGAGTGTGGCTAGCGGGAGGGGGGAGCAGTTCTTC.

V and J are TRBV27 and TRBJ2-7; 9 nucleotides align to TRBD1. The CDR3 consists of 14 residues. Germline lookup yields CDR1 MNHEY and CDR2 SMNVEV (reference sequence). The junction had 8 bases not matched to a gene; V was cut back by 6 bases and J by 5 bases. The CDR3 protein is CASRGDRVHDEQYF. The CDR3 nucleotides are TGTGCCAGCAGGGGGGACAGGGTCCATGACGAGCAGTACTTC.

The rearrangement links TRBV10-2 to TRBJ2-3; 10 bases line up with TRBD2. Germline lookup yields CDR1 WSHSY and CDR2 SAAADI. Trimming removed 0 bases from V and 3 bases from J; junction bases left unmatched: 9. This CDR3 region has 18 residues. CDR3 residues: CASSESRALAGETDTQYF. CDR3 DNA: TGCGCCAGCAGTGAGTCGCGTGCCCTAGCGGGAGAAACAGATACGCAGTATTTT.

This clone was detected only a few times. This chain uses TRBV6-5 with TRBJ1-1; 8 bases fit TRBD1. The CDR3 runs 14 residues. J was trimmed by 1 base and V by 6 bases; bases with no gene match: 4. Germline V gene lookup returns CDR1 MNHEY and CDR2 SVGAGI. The CDR3, as DNA: TGTGCCAGCAGAGTGGACAGGGAGAACACTGAAGCTTTCTTT. This codes for CASRVDRENTEAFF.

CDR3 DNA: TGTGCCAGCAGTTTTTACGGGGGCTCCTACGAGCAGTACTTC. As protein: CASSFYGGSYEQYF. The J gene is TRBJ2-7, the V gene TRBV27, with D possibly TRBD2 on 6 matching bases. Deletions cut 3 bases from V and 0 bases from J, with 9 bases between. The germline V gene has CDR1 MNHEY and CDR2 SMNVEV (reference sequence). The CDR3 has 14 amino acids.

This chain links TRBV7-2 with TRBJ1-1, with D uncertain. V gave up 4 bases and J gave up 4 bases, with 4 bases separating them. This CDR3 region has 11 residues. CDR1 and CDR2 (germline): SGHTA, FQGNSA. CDR3 sequence reads: CASSWSTEAFF. The CDR3, as DNA: TGTGCCAGCAGCTGGAGCACTGAAGCTTTCTTT.

This chain connects TRBV28 to TRBJ2-7; 7 nucleotides agree with TRBD1. Germline V gene lookup returns CDR1 MDHEN and CDR2 SYDVKM. The trim removed 3 bases at V and 4 bases at J, leaving 12 bases unmatched. The CDR3 has 16 amino acids. This CDR3 reads CASSFPRVRGTYEQYF. Written as DNA, the CDR3 is TGTGCCAGCAGTTTTCCCCGCGTCAGGGGGACGTACGAGCAGTACTTC.

The chain joins TRBV27 to TRBJ1-1; 9 bases agree with TRBD1. Germline V CDR1 and CDR2: MNHEY, SMNVEV (reference sequence). The V and J ends lost 6 bases and 5 bases, in that order; junction bases with no gene match: 13. This CDR3 comprises 16 residues. The CDR3 DNA sequence: TGTGCCAGCAGCCGTCCCGGGACAGGGTTTGGGACTGAAGCTTTCTTT. Its translation: CASSRPGTGFGTEAFF.

V is TRBV28 and J is TRBJ2-7; D is ambiguous. The germline CDR1 and CDR2 sequences are MDHEN and SYDVKM. The CDR3 totals 14 residues. V was cut by 0 bases and J by 2 bases, with 8 bases left in between. The DNA of the CDR3 is TGTGCCAGCAGTTTATGCTCCGGTACCTACGAGCAGTACTTC. Translated, it gives CASSLCSGTYEQYF.

The rearrangement uses TRBV2 and TRBJ2-7, with D maybe TRBD1 (5 bases). Trimming left V 10 bases short and J 4 bases short, with 8 bases between. The length of the CDR3 is 10 residues. CDR1 and CDR2 from the germline V gene are SNHLY and FYNNEI. The CDR3 is CATRQYEQYF. CDR3 DNA sequence: TGTGCCACGCGACAGTACGAGCAGTACTTC.

This clone was found a few times. The chain is built from TRBV19 and TRBJ2-3; D might be TRBD1 (5 bases). Per germline, CDR1 LNHDA and CDR2 SQIVND (reference sequence). The CDR3 totals 16 residues. V shed 3 bases and J shed 4 bases, with 17 bases lying between them. The CDR3 here is CASSMGQGIRADTQYF. CDR3 sequence (DNA): TGTGCCAGTAGTATGGGGCAGGGTATTAGGGCAGATACGCAGTATTTT.

This clone has only a few counts. The sample carries other DNA sequences with the same CDR3. The rearrangement links TRBV30 to TRBJ1-2; D call uncertain. Germline V gene data show CDR1 as GTSNPN and CDR2 as SVGIG (reference sequence). The CDR3 is made up of 12 amino acids. V lost 0 bases, J lost 4 bases, and 6 bases lay in between. The CDR3 DNA is TGTGCCTGGAGTGTTCGGGGCTATGGCTACACCTTC. This codes for CAWSVRGYGYTF. Full variable domain (outside the CDR3, taken from reference TRBV30 and TRBJ1-2): SQTIHQWPATLVQPVGSPLSLECTVEGTSNPNLYWYRQAAGRGLQLLFYSVGIGQISSEVPQNLSASRPQDRQFILSSKKLLLSDSGFYLCAWSVRGYGYTFGSGTRLTVV.

This chain joins TRBV28 and TRBJ1-1, with TRBD1 identical over 10 bases. The germline V gene encodes CDR1 MDHEN and CDR2 SYDVKM. Germline trimming cut 5 bases from V and 3 bases from J; bases unmatched to any gene: 18. The CDR3 covers 19 residues. The CDR3 spells CASSPCKLTGGEWDTEAFF. The CDR3 DNA reads as TGTGCCAGCAGTCCCTGTAAGTTGACAGGGGGCGAATGGGACACTGAAGCTTTCTTT.

The gene calls are TRBV2 and TRBJ2-7; D perhaps matches TRBD2 (5 bases). V was cut by 8 bases and J by 3 bases, with 14 bases left in between. The germline V gene encodes CDR1 SNHLY and CDR2 FYNNEI. The CDR3 runs to 13 residues. The CDR3: CASSRVGVYEQYF. The CDR3 nucleotides are TGTGCCAGCTCACGGGTGGGAGTCTACGAGCAGTACTTC. Combining the CDR3 with reference TRBV2 and TRBJ2-7 gives the whole variable domain EPEVTQTPSHQVTQMGQEVILRCVPISNHLYFYWYRQILGQKVEFLVSFYNNEISEKSEIFDDQFSVERPDGSNFTLKIRSTKLEDSAMYFCASSRVGVYEQYFGPGTRLTVT.

This clone has a single count. The chain joins TRBV9 to TRBJ1-2; weak D call: TRBD1 (6 bases). The CDR3 has 16 amino acids. Trimming took off 4 bases at V and 7 bases at J, with 23 bases between the two ends. In germline, CDR1 is SGDLS, CDR2 YYNGEE. DNA of the CDR3: TGTGCCAGCAGCCGTCTTATCAATGGACAGACGGGTGGCTACACCTTC. Encoded protein: CASSRLINGQTGGYTF.

The CDR3 nucleotides read TGTGCCAGCAGTTCGGCCGACAGGTCCGGAGAGACCCAGTACTTC. Encoded protein: CASSSADRSGETQYF. This rearrangement joins TRBV27 to TRBJ2-5; D might be TRBD1 (6 bases). The length of the CDR3 is 15 residues. Per germline, CDR1 MNHEY and CDR2 SMNVEV (reference sequence). The ends were cut back, 4 bases at V and 4 bases at J, with 16 bases in the middle.

The CDR3 coding sequence is TGTGCCAGTAGTATCGGTGGGACACGGTATGGCTACACCTTC. This sequence encodes CASSIGGTRYGYTF. The chain combines TRBV19 with TRBJ1-2, with D possibly being TRBD1 (6 bases). Germline assignment: CDR1 LNHDA and CDR2 SQIVND (reference sequence). V was pared by 3 bases and J by 5 bases, with 13 bases between. This CDR3 has 14 residues.

This clone appeared a single time. This chain uses TRBV27 with TRBJ2-1; 11 nucleotides align to TRBD2. CDR1 MNHEY and CDR2 SMNVEV come from the germline V gene (reference sequence). Trimming at V came to 7 bases and at J to 2 bases, leaving 7 bases not matched to a gene. The CDR3 contains 16 residues. The CDR3, as DNA: TGTGCCAGCACGGGACTAGCGGAAACCACCTACAATGAGCAGTTCTTC. Its protein is CASTGLAETTYNEQFF.

This clone was picked up one time. The V call is TRBV5-6, the J call TRBJ2-7; no reliable D call. This CDR3 comprises 13 residues. The V end was cut by 2 bases, the J end by 3 bases, with 9 bases between. The germline gives CDR1 SGHDT, CDR2 YYEEEE. The CDR3 spells CASSLGRIYEQYF. CDR3 bases: TGTGCCAGCAGCTTAGGCAGGATCTACGAGCAGTACTTC.

A note on this clone: Within the sample, other DNA sequences also encode this same CDR3. The V and J genes are TRBV28 and TRBJ2-7; a possible D gene is TRBD1 (5 bases). The CDR3 spans 13 residues. Germline lookup yields CDR1 MDHEN and CDR2 SYDVKM. Between the trimmed V and J ends, which lost 6 bases and 3 bases, there was a span of 12 bases. The CDR3 region has the DNA TGTGCCAGCAGCCCAGGGTTGGTCTACGAGCAGTACTTC. Translated: CASSPGLVYEQYF.